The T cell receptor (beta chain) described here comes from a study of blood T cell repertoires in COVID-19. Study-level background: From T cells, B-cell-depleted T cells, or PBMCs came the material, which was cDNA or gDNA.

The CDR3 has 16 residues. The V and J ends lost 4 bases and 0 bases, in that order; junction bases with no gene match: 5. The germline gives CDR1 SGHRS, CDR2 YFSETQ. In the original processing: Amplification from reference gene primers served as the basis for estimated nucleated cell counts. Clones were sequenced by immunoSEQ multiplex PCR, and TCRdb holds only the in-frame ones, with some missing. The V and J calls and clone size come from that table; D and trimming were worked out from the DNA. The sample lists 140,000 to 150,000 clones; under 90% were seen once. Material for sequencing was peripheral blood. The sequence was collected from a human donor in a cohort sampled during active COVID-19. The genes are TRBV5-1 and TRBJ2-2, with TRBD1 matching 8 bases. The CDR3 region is CASSPRTGTNTGELFF. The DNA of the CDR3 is TGCGCCAGCAGCCCCCGGACAGGGACGAACACCGGGGAGCTGTTTTTT.